The present entry profiles one T cell receptor beta chain with its context. Antigen unknown. This record belongs to a study of cytomegalovirus exposure and HLA in healthy donors. The data were produced by immunoSEQ multiplex PCR, yet TCRdb's version contains in-frame clones alone and is incomplete. The sample has roughly 150,000 clones, 75% to 90% seen once. The donors were members of the validation cohort comprising 100 to 150 subjects, separate from the roughly 690-subject first cohort. General study results and limits: It was reported that the classifier diagnosed cytomegalovirus status with high specificity and sensitivity in both the original and validation cohorts.

CDR1 and CDR2 (germline): GTSNPN, SVGIG (reference sequence). This CDR3 contains 12 residues. V was shortened by 2 bases and J by 3 bases, with 7 bases between the two germline ends. Sequenced: PBMCs. The sequence was obtained from a woman between 18 and 30 years old in good health and CMV-seronegative. V gene TRBV30 combines with J gene TRBJ2-5; weak D call: TRBD2 (6 bases). CDR3 bases: TGTGCCTGGAGTTCGGGAGAAGAGACCCAGTACTTC. This sequence encodes CAWSSGEETQYF.